The following is a TCR beta chain sequence with its context. Antigen specificity is unknown. Method: immunoSEQ multiplex PCR; TCRdb's copy keeps in-frame clones and lacks some. The table records some 390,000 clones, 75% to 90% of them present only once. The germline V gene has CDR1 MDHEN and CDR2 SYDVKM. Trimming cost V 5 bases and J 8 bases, with 11 bases left between them. The CDR3 contains 12 residues. The sample comes from a study of Ad26.COV2.S vaccination and SARS-CoV-2 variants. Across the whole study: Within the COV1001 Ad26.COV2.S trial arm, the donor was enrolled. The vaccine Ad26.COV2.S was put into the muscle once, or twice with 56 days between.

Treatment defined: 19 received Ad26.COV2.S at low or high dose, single or two shots; roughly 5 received placebo; per-sample allocation not given. Sampling was done on day 63 after the first vaccine or placebo injection. General study findings and limits: The breadth of spike-specific CD8+ and CD4+ T cell responses after vaccination was reportedly substantial.

Sequenced here: peripheral blood, sampled in a trial of Ad26.COV2.S vaccine versus placebo. V usage is TRBV28 and J usage is TRBJ2-3; tentative D call: TRBD2 (6 bases). The clonotype was recovered from a person between 18 and 65 years old who received the Ad26.COV2.S COVID-19 vaccine or a placebo. CDR3 region: CASSEGLGTQYF. CDR3 DNA: TGTGCCAGCAGTGAGGGACTTGGTACGCAGTATTTT.